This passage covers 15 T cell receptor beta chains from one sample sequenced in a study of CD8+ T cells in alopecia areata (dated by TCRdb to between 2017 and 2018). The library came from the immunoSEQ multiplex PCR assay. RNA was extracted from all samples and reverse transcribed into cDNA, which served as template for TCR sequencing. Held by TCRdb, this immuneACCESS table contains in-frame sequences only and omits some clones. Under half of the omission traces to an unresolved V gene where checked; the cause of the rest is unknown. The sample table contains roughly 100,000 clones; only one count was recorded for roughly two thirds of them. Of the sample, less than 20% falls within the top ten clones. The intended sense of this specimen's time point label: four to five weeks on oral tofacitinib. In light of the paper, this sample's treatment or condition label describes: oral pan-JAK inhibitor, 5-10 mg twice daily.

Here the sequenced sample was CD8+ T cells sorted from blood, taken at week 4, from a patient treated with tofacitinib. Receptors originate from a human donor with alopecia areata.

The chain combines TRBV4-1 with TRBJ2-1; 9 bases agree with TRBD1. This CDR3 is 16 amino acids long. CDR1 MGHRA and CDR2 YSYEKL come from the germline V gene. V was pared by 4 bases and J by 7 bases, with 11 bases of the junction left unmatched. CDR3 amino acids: CASSPKGDRVGNEQFF. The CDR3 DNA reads TGCGCCAGCAGCCCGAAGGGGGACAGGGTGGGGAATGAGCAGTTCTTC.

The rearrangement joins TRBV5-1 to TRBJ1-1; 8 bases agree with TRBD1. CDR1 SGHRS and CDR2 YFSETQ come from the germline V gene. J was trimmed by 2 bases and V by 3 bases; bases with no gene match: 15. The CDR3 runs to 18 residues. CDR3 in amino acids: CASSSTDPRGTGNTEAFF. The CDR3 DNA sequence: TGCGCCAGCAGCTCCACCGACCCGAGGGGGACAGGAAACACTGAAGCTTTCTTT. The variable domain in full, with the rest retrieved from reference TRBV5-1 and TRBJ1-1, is KAGVTQTPRYLIKTRGQQVTLSCSPISGHRSVSWYQQTPGQGLQFLFEYFSETQRNKGNFPGRFSGRQFSNSRSEMNVSTLELGDSALYLCASSSTDPRGTGNTEAFFGQGTRLTVV.

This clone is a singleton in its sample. Written as DNA, the CDR3 is TGTGCCAGCAGTTCCTTAGGGACAGGCCCAAATTCACCCCTCCACTTT. This codes for CASSSLGTGPNSPLHF. The chain employs TRBV27 and TRBJ1-6; TRBD1 agrees at 8 bases. CDR1 MNHEY and CDR2 SMNVEV come from the germline V gene (reference sequence). J lost 7 bases, V lost 4 bases, and 9 bases had no gene match. This CDR3 region has 16 residues.

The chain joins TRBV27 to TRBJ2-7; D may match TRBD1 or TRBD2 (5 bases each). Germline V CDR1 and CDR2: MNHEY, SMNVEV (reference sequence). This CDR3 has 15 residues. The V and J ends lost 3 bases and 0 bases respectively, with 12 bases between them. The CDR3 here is CASSFSGSYSYEQYF. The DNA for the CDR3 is TGTGCCAGCAGTTTCTCAGGGAGCTACTCCTACGAGCAGTACTTC.

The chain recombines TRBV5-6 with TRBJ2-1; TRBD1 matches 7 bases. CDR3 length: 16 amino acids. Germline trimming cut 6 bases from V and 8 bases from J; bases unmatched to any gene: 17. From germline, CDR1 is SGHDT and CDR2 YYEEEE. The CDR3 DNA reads TGTGCCAGCACCCGGGGTAGAACAGGGGTCATCGATGAGCAGTTCTTC. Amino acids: CASTRGRTGVIDEQFF.

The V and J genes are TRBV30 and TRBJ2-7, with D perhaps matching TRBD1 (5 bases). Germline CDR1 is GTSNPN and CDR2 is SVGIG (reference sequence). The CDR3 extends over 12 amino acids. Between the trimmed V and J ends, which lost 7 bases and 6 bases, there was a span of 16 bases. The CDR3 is CALDTSVVEQYF. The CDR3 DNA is TGTGCCTTGGACACATCAGTGGTCGAGCAGTACTTC.

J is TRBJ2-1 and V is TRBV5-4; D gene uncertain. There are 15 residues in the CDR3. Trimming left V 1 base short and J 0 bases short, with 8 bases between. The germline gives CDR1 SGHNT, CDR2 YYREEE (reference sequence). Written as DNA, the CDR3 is TGTGCCAGCAGCTTGACCGGTAGCTCCTACAATGAGCAGTTCTTC. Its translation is CASSLTGSSYNEQFF.

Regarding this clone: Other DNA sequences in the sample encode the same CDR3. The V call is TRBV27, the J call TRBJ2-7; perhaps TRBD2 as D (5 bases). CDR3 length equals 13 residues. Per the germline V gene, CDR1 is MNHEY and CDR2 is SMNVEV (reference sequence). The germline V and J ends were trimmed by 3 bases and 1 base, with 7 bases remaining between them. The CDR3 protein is CASSLTGSYEQYF. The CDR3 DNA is TGTGCCAGCAGTTTGACGGGGTCCTACGAGCAGTACTTC.

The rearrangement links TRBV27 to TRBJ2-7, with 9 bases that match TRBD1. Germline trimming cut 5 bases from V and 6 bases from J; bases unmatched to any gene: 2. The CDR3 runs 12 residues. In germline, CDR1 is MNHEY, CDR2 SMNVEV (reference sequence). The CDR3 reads CASSVTGGEQYF. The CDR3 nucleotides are TGTGCCAGCAGTGTGACAGGGGGCGAGCAGTACTTC.

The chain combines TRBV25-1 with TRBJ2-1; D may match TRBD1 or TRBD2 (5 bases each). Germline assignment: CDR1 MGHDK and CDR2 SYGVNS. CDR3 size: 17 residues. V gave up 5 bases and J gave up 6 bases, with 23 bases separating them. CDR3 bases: TGTGCCAGCAGTTGGGGGAAAGGTAAAGGGCAGGCCAATGAGCAGTTCTTC. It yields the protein CASSWGKGKGQANEQFF.

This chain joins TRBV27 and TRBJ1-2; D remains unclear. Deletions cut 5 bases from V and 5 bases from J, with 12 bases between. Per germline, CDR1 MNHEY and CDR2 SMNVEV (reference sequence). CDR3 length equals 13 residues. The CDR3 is CASSQQAKYGYTF. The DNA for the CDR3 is TGTGCCAGCAGTCAACAAGCCAAGTATGGCTACACCTTC.

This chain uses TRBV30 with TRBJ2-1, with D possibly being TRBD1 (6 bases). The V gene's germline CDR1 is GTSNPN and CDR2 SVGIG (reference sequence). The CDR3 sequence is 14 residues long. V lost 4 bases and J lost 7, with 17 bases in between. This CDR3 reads CAWNGQHSLNEQFF. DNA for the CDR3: TGTGCCTGGAACGGACAGCACTCGTTGAATGAGCAGTTCTTC.

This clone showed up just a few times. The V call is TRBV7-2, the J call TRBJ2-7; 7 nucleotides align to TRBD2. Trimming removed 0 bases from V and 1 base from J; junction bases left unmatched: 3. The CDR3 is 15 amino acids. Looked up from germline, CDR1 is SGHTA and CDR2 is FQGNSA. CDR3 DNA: TGTGCCAGCAGCTTAGCCCCAGCGGGGTCCTACGAGCAGTACTTC. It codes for CASSLAPAGSYEQYF.

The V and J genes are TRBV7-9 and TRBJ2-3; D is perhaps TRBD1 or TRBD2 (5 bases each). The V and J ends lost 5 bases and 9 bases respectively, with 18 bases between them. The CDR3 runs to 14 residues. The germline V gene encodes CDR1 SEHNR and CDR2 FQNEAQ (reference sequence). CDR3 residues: CASSTGGSRDTQYF. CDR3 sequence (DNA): TGTGCCAGCAGCACAGGAGGCAGCCGGGACACGCAGTATTTT.

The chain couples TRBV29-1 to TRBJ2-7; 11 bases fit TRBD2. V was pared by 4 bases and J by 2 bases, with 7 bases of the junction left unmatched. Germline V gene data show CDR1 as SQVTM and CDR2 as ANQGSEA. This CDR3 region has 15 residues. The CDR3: CSVVVLAGGTYEQYF. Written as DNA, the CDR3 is TGCAGCGTTGTTGTCCTAGCGGGAGGAACCTACGAGCAGTACTTC.